This T cell receptor beta chain was profiled in a study of regulatory T cells in long-lasting Graves disease. Turning to the study itself: Prior antithyroid drug treatment in newly diagnosed Graves' patients lasted under 3 months.

Time point specified: newly diagnosed GD, antithyroid drugs for less than 3 months. Preparation of the TCR library used RNA extracted from PBMCs. EDTA tubes received roughly 8.6 milliliters of drawn peripheral blood. For TCR beta, libraries came from iRepertoire HTBI primers and Arm-PCR of CDR3 regions. A single record per CDR3 protein comes from TCRdb applying MiXCR to the multiplex PCR reads. Here the sample spans about 380,000 distinct CDR3 sequences, around 16% being singletons. The CDR3 is made up of 16 amino acids. CDR1 is MNHEY and CDR2 is SMNVEV in the germline V gene (reference sequence). V was shortened by 7 bases and J by 4 bases, with 17 bases between the two germline ends. This clonotype was picked up a small number of times. What it recognizes is unknown. Study findings and constraints: Those with persistent Graves' had less TCR diversity than newly diagnosed patients. Persistent disease favored TRBV28, TRBJ1-2 and TRBJ2-5.

The sample was peripheral blood mononuclear cells (PBMCs), taken at new diagnosis, from a patient treated with antithyroid drugs. This sequence was found in a female donor with Graves disease. The genes are TRBV27 and TRBJ1-6; D perhaps matches TRBD1 (6 bases). The DNA for the CDR3 is TGTGCCAGCACCCTAATTGGAGGGGGATATAATTCACCCCTCCACTTT. It translates to CASTLIGGGYNSPLHF.